This TCR beta chain was profiled in a study of blood T cell repertoires in COVID-19. Study overall: Samples of COVID-19 (acute and convalescent) were obtained from the United States, Italy and Spain.

Profiling relied on immunoSEQ multiplex PCR, and the TCRdb table lists in-frame clones only, not all of them. The sample holds 180,000 or so clones, approximately 85% seen once. The CDR3 spans 15 residues. Germline V lookup: CDR1 SGHAT, CDR2 FQNNGV. Trimming removed 4 bases at V and 4 bases at J, with 16 bases between. Sequenced sample: peripheral blood. This TCR derives from a woman aged 55-70 years with acute or convalescent COVID-19. The genes are TRBV11-2 and TRBJ1-2, with D possibly matching TRBD1 (5 bases). The CDR3 loop is CASSSPRQRRYGYTF. CDR3 bases: TGTGCCAGCAGCTCCCCCCGACAGCGCCGCTATGGCTACACCTTC.